Listed below are T cell receptor beta chains from one sample, sequenced in a study of persistence of HIV-infected CD4 T cells. These TCRs are of unknown antigen specificity. The table came from immunoSEQ multiplex PCR; TCRdb's copy has only in-frame clones and leaves some out. The table records about 36,000 clones, about 83% of them present only once. The sequenced sample was cultured CD4+ T cells from PBMCs, obtained from a patient who received antiretroviral therapy. The source of these receptors is an adult with HIV. The donor label of this sample is uncertain. The CDR3 runs from the conserved cysteine through the conserved F or W. The order of the fields is J gene, V gene, D gene, clone size, CDR3 protein, CDR3 DNA. The D gene is left open where the match is weak. Clone size appears in some rows only: once, few, many, or a class for an expanded clone.

j_call: TRBJ2-1
v_call: TRBV6-5
d_call: NA
clone_size: NA
cdr3_aa: CASSYGSADNEQFF
cdr3_nt: TGTGCCAGCAGTTACGGGTCAGCCGACAATGAGCAGTTCTTC

j_call: TRBJ1-1
v_call: TRBV10-1
d_call: NA
clone_size: NA
cdr3_aa: CASSDVRAAYENTEAFF
cdr3_nt: TGCGCCAGCAGTGATGTAAGGGCGGCGTACGAGAACACTGAAGCTTTCTTT

j_call: TRBJ2-7
v_call: TRBV11-1
d_call: TRBD1
clone_size: NA
cdr3_aa: CASSLKGDSSYEQYF
cdr3_nt: TGTGCCAGCAGCTTGAAGGGGGACAGTTCCTACGAGCAGTACTTC

j_call: TRBJ2-2
v_call: TRBV29-1
d_call: NA
clone_size: once
cdr3_aa: CSVGCVPHRRELFF
cdr3_nt: TGCAGCGTTGGCTGCGTGCCTCACCGACGGGAGCTGTTTTTT

j_call: TRBJ1-2
v_call: TRBV6-5
d_call: NA
clone_size: NA
cdr3_aa: CASRLDSAYGYTF
cdr3_nt: TGTGCCAGCAGACTAGACAGTGCCTATGGCTACACCTTC

j_call: TRBJ1-4
v_call: TRBV19
d_call: NA
clone_size: NA
cdr3_aa: CASSSRQVKFF
cdr3_nt: TGTGCCAGTAGTTCCAGACAGGTTAAGTTTTTT

j_call: TRBJ1-1
v_call: TRBV5-1
d_call: NA
clone_size: NA
cdr3_aa: CASSLTGKDTEAFF
cdr3_nt: TGCGCCAGCAGCTTGACAGGGAAGGACACTGAAGCTTTCTTT

j_call: TRBJ2-3
v_call: TRBV7-3
d_call: NA
clone_size: NA
cdr3_aa: CASSLVWADTQYF
cdr3_nt: TGTGCCAGCAGCTTAGTATGGGCAGATACGCAGTATTTT

j_call: TRBJ2-2
v_call: TRBV10-1
d_call: TRBD1
clone_size: NA
cdr3_aa: CASSEDRGLTGELFF
cdr3_nt: TGCGCCAGCAGTGAGGACAGGGGGCTCACCGGGGAGCTGTTTTTT

j_call: TRBJ2-1
v_call: TRBV27
d_call: NA
clone_size: few
cdr3_aa: CASSLQGGRVGEQFF
cdr3_nt: TGTGCCAGCAGTTTACAGGGGGGCCGAGTCGGTGAGCAGTTCTTC

j_call: TRBJ1-1
v_call: TRBV6-5
d_call: TRBD1
clone_size: NA
cdr3_aa: CASTPTGALNTEAFF
cdr3_nt: TGTGCCAGCACCCCGACAGGGGCCCTTAACACTGAAGCTTTCTTT

j_call: TRBJ2-3
v_call: TRBV5-1
d_call: TRBD2
clone_size: NA
cdr3_aa: CASSPRSGGERGDTQYF
cdr3_nt: TGCGCCAGCAGCCCCAGGAGCGGGGGGGAGAGGGGAGATACGCAGTATTTT

j_call: TRBJ2-7
v_call: TRBV19
d_call: NA
clone_size: NA
cdr3_aa: CASSIEARAPYEQYF
cdr3_nt: TGTGCCAGTAGTATAGAGGCTCGAGCCCCCTACGAGCAGTACTTC

j_call: TRBJ2-7
v_call: TRBV20-1
d_call: TRBD1
clone_size: NA
cdr3_aa: CSASHPNRGYEQYF
cdr3_nt: TGCAGTGCTAGTCATCCAAACAGGGGCTACGAGCAGTACTTC

j_call: TRBJ2-7
v_call: TRBV10-2
d_call: TRBD2
clone_size: NA
cdr3_aa: CASSDRGVWIEQYF
cdr3_nt: TGCGCCAGCAGTGACCGGGGGGTATGGATCGAGCAGTACTTC

j_call: TRBJ1-3
v_call: TRBV28
d_call: NA
clone_size: NA
cdr3_aa: CASSTGLRGNGNTIYF
cdr3_nt: TGTGCCAGCAGCACCGGACTTAGGGGGAATGGAAACACCATATATTTT